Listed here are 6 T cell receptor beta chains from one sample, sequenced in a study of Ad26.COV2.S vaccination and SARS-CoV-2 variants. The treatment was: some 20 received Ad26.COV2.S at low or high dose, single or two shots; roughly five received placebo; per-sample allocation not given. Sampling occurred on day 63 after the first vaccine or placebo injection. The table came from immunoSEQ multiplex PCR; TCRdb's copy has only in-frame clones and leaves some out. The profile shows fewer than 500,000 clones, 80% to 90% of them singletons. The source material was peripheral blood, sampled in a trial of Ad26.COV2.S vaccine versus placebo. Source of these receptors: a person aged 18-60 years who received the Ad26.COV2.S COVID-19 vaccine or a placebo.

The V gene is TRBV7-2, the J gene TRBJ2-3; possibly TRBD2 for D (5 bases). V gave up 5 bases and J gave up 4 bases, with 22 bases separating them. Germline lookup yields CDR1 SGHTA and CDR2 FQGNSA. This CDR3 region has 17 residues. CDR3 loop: CASSLKIWATRADTQYF. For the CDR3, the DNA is TGTGCCAGCAGCCTAAAAATATGGGCCACGAGGGCAGATACGCAGTATTTT.

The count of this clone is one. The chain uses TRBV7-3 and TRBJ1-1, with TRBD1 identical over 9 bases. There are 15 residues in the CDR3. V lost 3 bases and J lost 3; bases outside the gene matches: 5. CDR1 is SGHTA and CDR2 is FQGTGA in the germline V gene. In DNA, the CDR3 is TGTGCCAGCAGCTTGGGACAGGGTCGGGACACTGAAGCTTTCTTT. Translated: CASSLGQGRDTEAFF.

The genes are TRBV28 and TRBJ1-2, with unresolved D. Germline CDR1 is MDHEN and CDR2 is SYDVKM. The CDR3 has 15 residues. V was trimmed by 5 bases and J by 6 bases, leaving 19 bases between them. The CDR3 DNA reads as TGTGCCAGCAGTCGTTACACCGGGAGAGGGCATGGCTACACCTTC. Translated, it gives CASSRYTGRGHGYTF.

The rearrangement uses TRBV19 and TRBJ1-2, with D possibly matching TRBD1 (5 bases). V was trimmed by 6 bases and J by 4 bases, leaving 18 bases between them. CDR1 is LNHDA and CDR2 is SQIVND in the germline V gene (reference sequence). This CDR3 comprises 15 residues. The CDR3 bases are TGTGCCAGTAGGGATGTGGCTGAGGGGACCTATGGCTACACCTTC. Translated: CASRDVAEGTYGYTF.

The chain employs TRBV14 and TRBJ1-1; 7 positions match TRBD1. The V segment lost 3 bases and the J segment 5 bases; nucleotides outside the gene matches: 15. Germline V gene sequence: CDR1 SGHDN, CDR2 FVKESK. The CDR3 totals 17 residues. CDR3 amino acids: CASSHPRGQGVYTEAFF. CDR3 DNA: TGTGCCAGCAGCCATCCACGAGGGCAGGGGGTTTATACTGAAGCTTTCTTT.

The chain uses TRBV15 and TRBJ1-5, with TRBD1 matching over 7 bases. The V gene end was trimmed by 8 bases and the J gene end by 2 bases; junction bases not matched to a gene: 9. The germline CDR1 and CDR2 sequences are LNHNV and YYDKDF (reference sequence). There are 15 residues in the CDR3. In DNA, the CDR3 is TGTGCCACCTCCAGGGGGTCGGTTGGCAATCAGCCCCAGCATTTT. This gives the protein CATSRGSVGNQPQHF. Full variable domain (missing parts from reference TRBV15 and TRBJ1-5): DAMVIQNPRYQVTQFGKPVTLSCSQTLNHNVMYWYQQKSSQAPKLLFHYYDKDFNNEADTPDNFQSRRPNTSFCFLDIRSPGLGDTAMYLCATSRGSVGNQPQHFGDGTRLSIL.